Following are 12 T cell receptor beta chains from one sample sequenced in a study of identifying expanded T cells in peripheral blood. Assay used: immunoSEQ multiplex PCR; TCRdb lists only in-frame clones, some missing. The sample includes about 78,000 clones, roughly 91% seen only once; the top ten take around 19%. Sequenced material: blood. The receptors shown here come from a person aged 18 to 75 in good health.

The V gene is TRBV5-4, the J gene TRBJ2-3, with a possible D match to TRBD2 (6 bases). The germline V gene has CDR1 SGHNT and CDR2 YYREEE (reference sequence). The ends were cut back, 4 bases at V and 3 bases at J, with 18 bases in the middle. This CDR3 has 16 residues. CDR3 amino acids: CASSPHSGVLTDTQYF. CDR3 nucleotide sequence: TGTGCCAGCAGCCCCCACTCGGGGGTGCTGACAGATACGCAGTATTTT.

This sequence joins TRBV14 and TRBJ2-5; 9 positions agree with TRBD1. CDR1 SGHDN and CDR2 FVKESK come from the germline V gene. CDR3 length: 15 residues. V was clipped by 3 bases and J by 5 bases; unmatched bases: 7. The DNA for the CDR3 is TGTGCCAGCAGCCAGCCACAGGGGGCGCGGGAGACCCAGTACTTC. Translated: CASSQPQGARETQYF.

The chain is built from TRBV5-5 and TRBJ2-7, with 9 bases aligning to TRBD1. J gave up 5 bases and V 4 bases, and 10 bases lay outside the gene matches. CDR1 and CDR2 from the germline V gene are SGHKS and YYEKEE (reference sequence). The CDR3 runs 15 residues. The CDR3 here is CASSPTGTGKDEQYF. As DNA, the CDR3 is TGTGCCAGCAGCCCCACCGGGACAGGGAAGGACGAGCAGTACTTC.

The CDR3 DNA sequence: TGTGCCAGCAGATTGGACAGGGAAAGATTTCTGAACACCGGGGAGCTGTTTTTT. This codes for CASRLDRERFLNTGELFF. This chain uses TRBV28 with TRBJ2-2; 8 bases line up with TRBD1. CDR1 and CDR2 from the germline V gene are MDHEN and SYDVKM. This CDR3 has 18 residues. With 6 bases clipped from V and 1 base from J, the junction kept 13 bases outside the gene matches.

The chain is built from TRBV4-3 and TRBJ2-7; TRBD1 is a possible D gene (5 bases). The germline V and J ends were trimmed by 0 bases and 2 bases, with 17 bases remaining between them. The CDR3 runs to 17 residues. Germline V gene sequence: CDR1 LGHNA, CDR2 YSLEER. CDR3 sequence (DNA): TGCGCCAGCAGCCAAGAATCACCGCAGGGCCCTCCCTACGAGCAGTACTTC. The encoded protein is CASSQESPQGPPYEQYF.

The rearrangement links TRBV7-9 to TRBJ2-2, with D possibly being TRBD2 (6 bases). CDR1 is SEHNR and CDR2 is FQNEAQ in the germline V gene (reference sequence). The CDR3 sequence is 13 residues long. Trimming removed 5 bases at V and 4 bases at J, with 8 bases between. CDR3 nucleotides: TGTGCCAGCAGCCCCGGGGGCACCGGGGAGCTGTTTTTT. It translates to CASSPGGTGELFF.

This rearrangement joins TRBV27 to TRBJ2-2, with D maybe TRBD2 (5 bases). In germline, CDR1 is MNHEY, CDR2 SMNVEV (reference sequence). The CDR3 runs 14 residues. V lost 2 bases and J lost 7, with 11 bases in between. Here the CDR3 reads CASSLMGRGGELFF. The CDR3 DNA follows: TGTGCCAGCAGTTTAATGGGGAGAGGCGGGGAGCTGTTTTTT.

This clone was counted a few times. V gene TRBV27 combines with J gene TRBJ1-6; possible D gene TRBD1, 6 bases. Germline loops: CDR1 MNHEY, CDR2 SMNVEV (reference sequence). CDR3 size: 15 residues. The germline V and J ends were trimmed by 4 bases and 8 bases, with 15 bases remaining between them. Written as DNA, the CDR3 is TGTGCCAGCAGTTCTCTGGGGGCTGGTCATTCACCCCTCCACTTT. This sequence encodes CASSSLGAGHSPLHF.

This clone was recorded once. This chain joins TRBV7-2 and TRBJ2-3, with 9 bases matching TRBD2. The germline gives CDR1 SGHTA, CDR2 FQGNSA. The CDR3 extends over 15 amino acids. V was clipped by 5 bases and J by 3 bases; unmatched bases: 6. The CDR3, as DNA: TGTGCCAGCAGCCCGGCGGGGGGGCTAACAGATACGCAGTATTTT. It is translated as CASSPAGGLTDTQYF.

The CDR3 DNA reads TGTGCCACCAAGGGTACTAGCTCCTACGAGCAGTACTTC. Residues: CATKGTSSYEQYF. The rearrangement links TRBV10-3 to TRBJ2-7, with a possible D match to TRBD2 (5 bases). Looked up from germline, CDR1 is ENHRY and CDR2 is SYGVKD. Trimming took 10 bases from V and 0 from J, leaving 13 bases between them. The CDR3 spans 13 residues.

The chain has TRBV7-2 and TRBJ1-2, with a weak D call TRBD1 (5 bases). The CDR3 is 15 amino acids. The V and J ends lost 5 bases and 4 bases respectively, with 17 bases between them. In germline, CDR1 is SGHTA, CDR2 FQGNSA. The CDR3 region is CASSRNRPGGYGYTF. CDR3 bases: TGTGCCAGCAGCCGAAACCGCCCCGGGGGCTATGGCTACACCTTC.

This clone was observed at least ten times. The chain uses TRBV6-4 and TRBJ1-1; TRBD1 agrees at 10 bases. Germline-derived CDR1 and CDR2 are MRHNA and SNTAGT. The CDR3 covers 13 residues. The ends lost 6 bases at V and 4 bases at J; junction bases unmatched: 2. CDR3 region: CASRGQGSTEAFF. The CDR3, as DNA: TGTGCCAGCAGGGGACAGGGGTCCACTGAAGCTTTCTTT.